The rows below give T cell receptor beta chains drawn from one sample of a study of blood T cell repertoires in COVID-19. The method was immunoSEQ multiplex PCR; TCRdb's version includes in-frame clones alone and lacks a portion of them. Of some 200,000 clones in the sample, around four fifths were seen once. Material for sequencing was peripheral blood. The receptor set was obtained from a woman of 80 years or more with active or convalescent COVID-19. Each CDR3 is given with its conserved first and last residue. D genes are given only for firm matches. Size is omitted from some rows. Given values are once, few, many or a class for expanded clones.

j_call v_call d_call clone_size cdr3_nt cdr3_aa
TRBJ2-7 TRBV19 . . TGTGCCAGTAGTACCTCACTAGGACCCTACGAGCAGTACTTC CASSTSLGPYEQYF
TRBJ2-1 TRBV29-1 TRBD2 . TGCAGCGGGAGGGGTAGCGGGAGGACTGAGCAGTTCTTC CSGRGSGRTEQFF
TRBJ2-5 TRBV10-3 . . TGTGCCATCAGTGAGTCGACTCAAGAGACCCAGTACTTC CAISESTQETQYF
TRBJ2-2 TRBV6-2/TRBV6-3 TRBD2 once TGTGCCAGCAGCCAACGGACTAGCGGGAGGGCCGTGCGGGCCGGGGAGCTGTTTTTT CASSQRTSGRAVRAGELFF
TRBJ1-2 TRBV30 . . TGTGCCTGGAGCAAGGCTATGCAGGGGTCTGGCTACACCTTC CAWSKAMQGSGYTF
TRBJ2-7 TRBV5-1 TRBD1 . TGCGCCAGCAGCTCAGGGGGCGACTACGAGCAGTACTTC CASSSGGDYEQYF
TRBJ1-5 TRBV6-2/TRBV6-3 . . TGTGCCAGCAGTTACGAGGGAGTTCAGCCCCAGCATTTT CASSYEGVQPQHF
TRBJ2-5 TRBV5-1 . . TGCGCCAGCAGCTTGGTTACTAGTAGCCAAGAGACCCAGTACTTC CASSLVTSSQETQYF
TRBJ2-1 TRBV4-3 . . TGCGCCAGCAGCCAAGGTGACTCTATAGTCCCAAGTGGGTCCTACAATGAGCAGTTCTTC CASSQGDSIVPSGSYNEQFF
TRBJ2-7 TRBV13 . few TGTGCCAGCAGCTTAGTGGGACATTGGATAATCTCCTACGAGCAGTACTTC CASSLVGHWIISYEQYF
TRBJ2-3 TRBV3-1/TRBV3-2 . . TGTGCCAGCGGTGGCAGGGGGGCTAGGACAGATACGCAGTATTTT CASGGRGARTDTQYF
TRBJ2-1 TRBV3-1/TRBV3-2 TRBD2 . TGTGCCAGCACCCGCTTCGCTAGCGGCTCCTACAATGAGCAGTTCTTC CASTRFASGSYNEQFF
TRBJ2-7 TRBV30 TRBD2 . TGTGCCTGGAGTTTTTCTAGCGGCGAGCAGTACTTC CAWSFSSGEQYF
TRBJ1-1 TRBV28 TRBD1 . TGTGCCAGCAGTACCAACAGGGGGGAAGCTTTCTTT CASSTNRGEAFF
TRBJ2-6 TRBV19 TRBD2 . TGTGCCAGTAGTAACGGGGGGGAGAAGGCCAACGTCCTGACTTTC CASSNGGEKANVLTF
TRBJ1-1 TRBV12-3/TRBV12-4 . . TGTGCCAGCAGCTTACAGAGGTTTGAAGCTTTCTTT CASSLQRFEAFF
TRBJ2-7 TRBV15 . . TGTGCCACCAGCAGAGAGGCTGCAGACTCCTACGAGCAGTACTTC CATSREAADSYEQYF
TRBJ2-3 TRBV19 . few TGTGCCAGTAAAGGAGGGGCCCTCGGAGATACGCAGTATTTT CASKGGALGDTQYF
TRBJ2-7 TRBV9 TRBD2 . TGTGCCAGCAGCGAGCGAACGGGACTAGCGGCCTACGAGCAGTACTTC CASSERTGLAAYEQYF
TRBJ2-3 TRBV9 . . TGTGCCAGCAGCGTAGTCGGTGCCACAGATACGCAGTATTTT CASSVVGATDTQYF
TRBJ2-7 TRBV30 TRBD2 . TGTGCCTGGGGTCTAGCGGGGGCCCCTACGCAGTACTTC CAWGLAGAPTQYF
TRBJ2-7 TRBV7-2 . . TGTGCCAGCAGCTTAGCGCCCGGCTCCTACGAGCAGTACTTC CASSLAPGSYEQYF
TRBJ2-3 TRBV11-1 TRBD2 . TGTGCCAGCAGCTTAACTAGCGGGGACACAGATACGCAGTATTTT CASSLTSGDTDTQYF
TRBJ2-4 TRBV5-6 . few TGTGCCAGCAGCTCCCAAAGGCGGGGTTCTTCTAACATTCAGTACTTC CASSSQRRGSSNIQYF
TRBJ2-6 TRBV15 . once TGTGCCACCAGCACAGGGGCCCTCTCTGGGGCCAACGTCCTGACTTTC CATSTGALSGANVLTF
TRBJ1-1 TRBV6-5 . few TGTGCCAGCAGGACAGGACAGCTTGAAGCTTTCTTT CASRTGQLEAFF
TRBJ2-7 TRBV9 . . TGTGCCAGCAGCTTCGACCTACAGAGCAGCTCCTACGAGCAGTACTTC CASSFDLQSSSYEQYF
TRBJ2-2 TRBV5-1 . few TGCGCCAGCAGCTTACAGAACACCGGGGAGCTGTTTTTT CASSLQNTGELFF
TRBJ2-7 TRBV18 TRBD1 . TGTGCCAGCTCACTTCGACAGGGGTACTACGAGCAGTACTTC CASSLRQGYYEQYF
TRBJ1-1 TRBV6-5 TRBD1 few TGTGCCAGCGCCGGGACAGGCCTCCATGAAGCTTTCTTT CASAGTGLHEAFF
TRBJ2-1 TRBV7-3 TRBD2 . TGTGCCAGCAGCTTAGCCCCCGGGACTAGCGGGACGAATGAGCAGTTCTTC CASSLAPGTSGTNEQFF
TRBJ1-5 TRBV24-1 . . TGTGCCACCAGTGATTCAGGTTTTCAGCCCCAGCATTTT CATSDSGFQPQHF
TRBJ2-7 TRBV20-1 TRBD2 . TGCAGTGCTAGTAGCCCGGGACTAAGCTCCTACGAGCAGTACTTC CSASSPGLSSYEQYF
TRBJ1-4 TRBV15 TRBD1 . TGTGCCACCAGCAGAGATTCACAGGGGCGGGAAAAACTGTTTTTT CATSRDSQGREKLFF
TRBJ2-3 TRBV11-1 . . TGTGCCAGCAGCTTAGCACTAGGCACAGATACGCAGTATTTT CASSLALGTDTQYF
TRBJ2-3 TRBV5-4 . . TGTGCCAGCAGTTCCCCTAGCACAGATACGCAGTATTTT CASSSPSTDTQYF
TRBJ2-7 TRBV7-2 . few TGTGCCAGCAGCTCAGGGGGGCTAGCAGTTGTAGAGCAGTACTTC CASSSGGLAVVEQYF
TRBJ1-1 TRBV5-4 . . TGTGCCAGCAGCTCGGGGGGGGGATACACTGAAGCTTTCTTT CASSSGGGYTEAFF
TRBJ1-4 TRBV29-1 . once TGCAGCGTTAATGAGGGGGTGAATGAAAAACTGTTTTTT CSVNEGVNEKLFF
TRBJ1-5 TRBV28 TRBD1 . TGTGCCAGCAGTCGCTCACAGGGGGGCAATCAGCCCCAGCATTTT CASSRSQGGNQPQHF
TRBJ2-1 TRBV9 . . TGTGCCAGCAGCGTAGCTCCCGGGGTCGTGGGGAATGAGCAGTTCTTC CASSVAPGVVGNEQFF
TRBJ1-1 TRBV5-1 . . TGCGCCAGCAGCTTGGTTCAGATGAACACTGAAGCTTTCTTT CASSLVQMNTEAFF
TRBJ1-4 TRBV11-2 . . TGTGCCAGCAGCCGAGACAGTTATAATGAAAAACTGTTTTTT CASSRDSYNEKLFF
TRBJ2-5 TRBV5-1 . . TGCGCCAGCAGCGACGGACTCGGAGAGACCCAGTACTTC CASSDGLGETQYF
TRBJ1-1 TRBV19 . . TGTGCCAGTACCCCAGGGAGGACTGAAGCTTTCTTT CASTPGRTEAFF
TRBJ1-4 TRBV7-2 . . TGTGCCAGCAGCTTACTACAGGGTGAAAAACTGTTTTTT CASSLLQGEKLFF
TRBJ2-4 TRBV19 TRBD1 . TGTGCCAGTAGTATAGGTACACAGACAGGGGATAACATTCAGTACTTC CASSIGTQTGDNIQYF
TRBJ2-1 TRBV11-1 TRBD2 once TGTGCCAGCAGCTTAGTAGCGGGGGGGCTGGGGGAGCAGTTCTTC CASSLVAGGLGEQFF